The 2 T cell receptor beta chains listed next were all sequenced from one sample in a study of tumor-infiltrating lymphocytes in primary liver carcinoma. Each 20-30 mg portion of unsorted bulk tissue served as the source for co-extraction of RNA and DNA. The input was 500 ng total RNA; TCR beta cDNA was made from it with a constant-region primer. Three nested multiplex PCR rounds, a slightly modified ARM-PCR method, built the TCR beta libraries. The first two PCR rounds, roughly 9 cycles each, used TRBV1-TRBV30 forward primers and a C-beta reverse primer. TCRdb reprocessed the multiplex PCR reads via MiXCR and lists one record per CDR3 protein. This sample has 100,000 to 150,000 distinct CDR3 sequences, with 64% found just once. The sample taken for sequencing was liver tumor tissue from sampling region 3. Documented subset: tumor region T3, left-lateral pole. These receptors were taken from an older woman with primary liver carcinoma and hepatitis B virus infection.

The rearrangement uses TRBV21-1 and TRBJ2-3; the table's TRBD2 call for D was not verified on the DNA. TRBV21-1 is a listed pseudogene. CDR3 length equals 19 residues. CDR3 in amino acids: CASSQRGGGPTSSTDTQYF. CDR3 nucleotides: TGTGCCAGCAGCCAGAGAGGGGGAGGACCCACATCGAGTACAGATACGCAGTATTTT.

CDR3 region: CASFVMNSPLHF. The CDR3 region has the DNA TGTGCCAGCTTTGTAATGAATTCACCCCTCCACTTT. The V call is TRBV11-2, the J call TRBJ1-6; D remains unclear. This CDR3 comprises 12 residues. Germline-derived CDR1 and CDR2 are SGHAT and FQNNGV. The ends were cut back, 8 bases at V and 7 bases at J, with 9 bases in the middle.